Below are 9 T cell receptor beta chains sequenced from a single sample in a study of vaccination and CD4 T cells after COVID-19. Sequencing of the DNA from cultured CD4+ T cells was carried out with the Oncomine TCR Beta short-read assay. TCRdb independently ran MiXCR on the PCR reads; one entry per CDR3 protein. The table shows 13,000 or so distinct CDR3 sequences, with about 26% occurring only once. Their antigens are not known. The treatment denotes: approximately nine-day PBMC culture with coronavirus spike peptide pools or control peptides (ViraFEST assay). Sequenced: CD4+ T cells from blood, cultured in vitro. All receptors come from a human donor who had recovered from COVID-19.

This chain connects TRBV6-1 to TRBJ1-2; 7 nucleotides agree with TRBD1. The V and J ends lost 6 bases and 4 bases, in that order; junction bases with no gene match: 8. The CDR3 is 14 residues long. The germline V gene has CDR1 MNHNS and CDR2 SASEGT. CDR3 DNA sequence: TGTGCCAGCAGGGCCCGGACAGGCCTCTATGGCTACACCTTC. Residues: CASRARTGLYGYTF.

The chain links TRBV2 to TRBJ1-4; the D gene is possibly TRBD1 (5 bases). The germline CDR1 and CDR2 sequences are SNHLY and FYNNEI. There are 11 residues in the CDR3. Trimming shortened V by 4 bases and J by 15 bases, and 12 bases separated the two germline ends. CDR3 in DNA: TGTGCCAGCAGTGTAGGGGCAAGGGTGTTTTTT. It yields the protein CASSVGARVFF.

This clonotype came up once. This rearrangement joins TRBV19 to TRBJ1-1; TRBD1 agrees at 7 bases. V gave up 7 bases and J gave up 2 bases; unmatched junction bases: 7. CDR1 and CDR2 (germline): LNHDA, SQIVND (reference sequence). This CDR3 is 14 amino acids long. The CDR3 here is CASIPTGRNTEAFF. The CDR3 DNA reads as TGTGCCAGTATCCCGACAGGGAGAAACACTGAAGCTTTCTTT. The whole variable domain, remainder taken from reference TRBV19 and TRBJ1-1, is DGGITQSPKYLFRKEGQNVTLSCEQNLNHDAMYWYRQDPGQGLRLIYYSQIVNDFQKGDIAEGYSVSREKKESFPLTVTSAQKNPTAFYLCASIPTGRNTEAFFGQGTRLTVV.

Only a few counts were recorded for this clonotype. The chain uses TRBV7-9 and TRBJ1-2, with D perhaps TRBD1 (5 bases). The CDR3 runs 18 residues. V shed 4 bases and J shed 2 bases, with 23 bases lying between them. Germline-derived CDR1 and CDR2 are SEHNR and FQNEAQ (reference sequence). The CDR3 nucleotides read TGTGCCAGCAGCTCCCTCGCACAGGCCCTGGTCCCAAACTATGGCTACACCTTC. It codes for CASSSLAQALVPNYGYTF.

The rearrangement joins TRBV6-2 or TRBV6-3 to TRBJ2-1; 7 bases are shared with TRBD2. The V gene's germline CDR1 is MNHEY and CDR2 SVGEGT. Losses at the gene ends were 6 bases for V and 4 bases for J; bases not matched to a gene: 9. CDR3 length equals 15 residues. CDR3 amino acids: CASRPGRTSYNEQFF. The CDR3 coding sequence is TGTGCCAGCAGGCCCGGGAGGACGTCGTACAATGAGCAGTTCTTC.

The chain employs TRBV4-2 and TRBJ2-5; 14 nucleotides align to TRBD2. CDR1 LGHNA and CDR2 YNFKEQ come from the germline V gene. The CDR3 contains 18 residues. V lost 5 bases to trimming and J lost 5 bases; unmatched junction nucleotides: 13. In DNA form, the CDR3 reads TGTGCCAGCAGCTCCAGGACTAGCGGGGGGCCGCTGTTCGAGACCCAGTACTTC. It encodes CASSSRTSGGPLFETQYF.

This clonotype turned up a few times. The chain has TRBV19 and TRBJ2-7, with TRBD2 matching over 7 bases. The CDR3 runs 13 residues. The germline V gene encodes CDR1 LNHDA and CDR2 SQIVND (reference sequence). Unmatched junction bases numbered 6, after V lost 5 bases and J lost 5 bases. The CDR3 nucleotides are TGTGCCAGTAGTCTCGAGGGAGGGAACGAGCAGTACTTC. It is translated as CASSLEGGNEQYF.

The J gene is TRBJ1-2, the V gene TRBV9; tentative D call: TRBD1 (6 bases). Trimming took off 9 bases at V and 6 bases at J, with 18 bases between the two ends. The CDR3 totals 13 residues. Germline loops: CDR1 SGDLS, CDR2 YYNGEE. The CDR3 nucleotides are TGTGCCATCCCCCGGGGGCACGAGGATGGCTACACCTTC. This codes for CAIPRGHEDGYTF.

The V gene is TRBV6-1, the J gene TRBJ1-1; D remains ambiguous. Trimming removed 9 bases at V and 0 bases at J, with 11 bases between. CDR1 MNHNS and CDR2 SASEGT come from the germline V gene. The CDR3 covers 13 residues. The CDR3 DNA sequence: TGTGCCAGTACTTATGGGATGAACACTGAAGCTTTCTTT. This sequence encodes CASTYGMNTEAFF.